Reported below is one T cell receptor beta chain. This specimen belongs to a study of Ad26.COV2.S vaccination and SARS-CoV-2 variants. CDR1 is LNHNV, CDR2 YYDKDF, per germline (reference sequence). This CDR3 spans 12 amino acids. V was trimmed by 1 base and J by 9 bases, leaving 9 bases between them. Generated by immunoSEQ multiplex PCR, the TCRdb table keeps only in-frame clones and is missing some. The sample has 360,000 or so clones; about 91% are singletons. Treatment denoted: 19 received Ad26.COV2.S at low or high dose, single or two shots; about 5 received placebo; per-sample allocation not given. Specimen acquisition occurred on day 63 following the initial vaccine or placebo injection.

The chain has TRBV15 and TRBJ2-5; TRBD1 is a possible D gene (5 bases). This specimen consisted of peripheral blood, obtained in a trial of Ad26.COV2.S vaccine versus placebo. This receptor was obtained from a person aged 18-65 years who received the Ad26.COV2.S COVID-19 vaccine or a placebo. CDR3 protein: CATSRGQGAQYF. The CDR3 nucleotides are TGTGCCACCAGCAGAGGCCAGGGTGCCCAGTACTTC.